The 18 T cell receptor beta chains below come from one sample, sequenced in a study of neurological immune-mediated disorders. TCRdb redid the calling of the 5' RACE reads with MiXCR, one entry per CDR3 protein. The data hold roughly 76,000 distinct CDR3 sequences, with 11% to 15% observed a single time. Sequencing was done on a sample of PBMCs. Receptors were obtained from a woman between 50 and 59 years old in good health.

This clonotype came up many times. J is TRBJ2-7 and V is TRBV5-1; the D gene is possibly TRBD1 (6 bases). V lost 4 bases and J 6 bases, leaving 17 bases between the germline ends. CDR3 length: 14 residues. The germline CDR1 and CDR2 sequences are SGHRS and YFSETQ. The CDR3 DNA sequence: TGCGCCAGCAGCCACGGGACAATAGGGCCCGAGCAGTACTTC. Protein: CASSHGTIGPEQYF.

This clonotype was counted ten times or more. The chain links TRBV6-2 or TRBV6-3 to TRBJ1-5; D not certain. This CDR3 is built from 12 residues. Germline loops: CDR1 MNHEY, CDR2 SVGEGT. V shed 3 bases and J shed 5 bases, with 5 bases lying between them. CDR3 region: CASSYRDQPQHF. The CDR3 DNA sequence: TGTGCCAGCAGTTATAGAGATCAGCCCCAGCATTTT.

This clonotype was counted at least ten times. This chain uses TRBV6-6 with TRBJ1-2; D gene unclear. Germline V gives CDR1 MNHNY, CDR2 SVGAGI (reference sequence). V shed 5 bases and J shed 10 bases, with 11 bases lying between them. This CDR3 comprises 11 residues. This CDR3 is CASSPSRVYTF. The CDR3 DNA sequence: TGTGCCAGCAGTCCATCACGTGTCTACACCTTC.

This clonotype was seen many times. The chain couples TRBV5-1 to TRBJ2-5, with TRBD1 matching 8 bases. This CDR3 spans 16 amino acids. V shed 2 bases and J 2 bases; nucleotides not matched to a gene: 8. The germline CDR1 and CDR2 sequences are SGHRS and YFSETQ. The CDR3 nucleotides read TGCGCCAGCAGCTTTCCTCTTGGACAGGGTCAAGAGACCCAGTACTTC. This gives the protein CASSFPLGQGQETQYF.

V usage is TRBV28 and J usage is TRBJ1-1, with 8 bases that match TRBD1. The CDR3 sequence is 15 residues long. V was clipped by 5 bases and J by 4 bases; unmatched bases: 9. Germline-derived CDR1 and CDR2 are MDHEN and SYDVKM. The DNA for the CDR3 is TGTGCCAGCAGTCCCCCCCCGGACAGGGCCACTGAAGCTTTCTTT. Protein product: CASSPPPDRATEAFF. Combining the CDR3 with reference TRBV28 and TRBJ1-1 gives the whole variable domain DVKVTQSSRYLVKRTGEKVFLECVQDMDHENMFWYRQDPGLGLRLIYFSYDVKMKEKGDIPEGYSVSREKKERFSLILESASTNQTSMYLCASSPPPDRATEAFFGQGTRLTVV.

The gene calls are TRBV5-5 and TRBJ2-5, with TRBD2 matching 12 bases. CDR1 is SGHKS and CDR2 is YYEKEE in the germline V gene (reference sequence). The ends lost 3 bases at V and 1 base at J; junction bases unmatched: 7. CDR3 length: 17 amino acids. DNA for the CDR3: TGTGCCAGCAGCTGGCGACTAGCGGGGGTCCTCCAAGAGACCCAGTACTTC. Protein product: CASSWRLAGVLQETQYF. The variable domain in full, with the rest retrieved from reference TRBV5-5 and TRBJ2-5, is DAGVTQSPTHLIKTRGQQVTLRCSPISGHKSVSWYQQVLGQGPQFIFQYYEKEERGRGNFPDRFSARQFPNYSSELNVNALLLGDSALYLCASSWRLAGVLQETQYFGPGTRLLVL.

This clonotype was observed at least ten times. The DNA of the CDR3 is TGTGCCAGCAGTCACCGGGACCACGAGCAGTACTTC. Translation gives CASSHRDHEQYF. The chain combines TRBV6-2 or TRBV6-3 with TRBJ2-7, with D possibly called TRBD1 or TRBD2 (5 bases each). The CDR3 consists of 12 residues. The V end lost 5 bases, the J end lost 5 bases, and 10 bases lay between the germline ends. The V gene's germline CDR1 is MNHEY and CDR2 SVGEGT.

This clonotype was observed many times. The CDR3 here is CASSSTLYEQYF. CDR3 nucleotide sequence: TGCGCCAGCAGCTCCACTCTCTACGAGCAGTACTTC. This rearrangement joins TRBV5-1 to TRBJ2-7; D not certain. The germline V gene has CDR1 SGHRS and CDR2 YFSETQ. V was pared by 3 bases and J by 3 bases, with 7 bases between. This CDR3 spans 12 amino acids.

This clonotype was seen at least ten times. The gene calls are TRBV11-2 and TRBJ1-5; TRBD1 matches 10 bases. This CDR3 has 16 amino acids. The germline V gene encodes CDR1 SGHAT and CDR2 FQNNGV. The V segment lost 5 bases and the J segment 3 bases; nucleotides outside the gene matches: 7. The CDR3: CASSPGTGDFNQPQHF. As DNA, the CDR3 is TGTGCCAGCAGCCCTGGGACAGGGGATTTCAATCAGCCCCAGCATTTT.

This chain links TRBV20-1 with TRBJ2-7; the D gene is possibly TRBD2 (6 bases). The CDR3 covers 12 residues. In germline, CDR1 is DFQATT, CDR2 SNEGSKA (reference sequence). CDR3 DNA sequence: TGCATTTCTATGGGGGGAACCTACGAGCAGTACTTC. Its protein product is CISMGGTYEQYF.

This clonotype was counted many times. The CDR3 sequence is CASTRSEGGGEQYF. The CDR3 coding sequence is TGTGCCAGCACCCGTTCGGAGGGGGGTGGCGAGCAGTACTTC. The V call is TRBV3-1, the J call TRBJ2-7, with D perhaps TRBD1 or TRBD2 (6 bases each). Germline V gene lookup returns CDR1 LGHDT and CDR2 YNNKEL (reference sequence). Trimming cost V 7 bases and J 6 bases, with 19 bases left between them. CDR3 length equals 14 residues.

This clonotype was counted ten times or more. The chain couples TRBV28 to TRBJ2-1; 10 bases fit TRBD2. The germline CDR1 and CDR2 sequences are MDHEN and SYDVKM. The trim removed 7 bases at V and 2 bases at J, leaving 5 bases unmatched. The CDR3 covers 15 residues. CDR3 in DNA: TGTGCCAGCAATCCTAGCGGGGGCCCCTACAATGAGCAGTTCTTC. As protein: CASNPSGGPYNEQFF.

This clonotype has ten or more counts. This chain links TRBV14 with TRBJ2-1, with TRBD1 matching over 8 bases. V lost 3 bases to trimming and J lost 8 bases; unmatched junction nucleotides: 6. The germline V gene encodes CDR1 SGHDN and CDR2 FVKESK. The CDR3 consists of 14 residues. As DNA, the CDR3 is TGTGCCAGCAGCCAGTGGACAGGGACCGATGAGCAGTTCTTC. It specifies CASSQWTGTDEQFF.

As for this clonotype: Just one base apart from a much larger clone, this may be a read error. The chain has TRBV28 and TRBJ2-1; D gene unclear. CDR1 and CDR2 from the germline V gene are MDHEN and SYDVKM. The CDR3 loop spans 11 amino acids. CDR3 sequence: CVSGFYNEQFF. As DNA, the CDR3 is TGTGTCAGTGGTTTCTACAATGAGCAGTTCTTC.

This clonotype occurred many times. This chain links TRBV12-3 or TRBV12-4 with TRBJ2-3, with 7 bases aligning to TRBD1. The CDR3 extends over 13 amino acids. Losses at the gene ends were 6 bases for V and 3 bases for J; bases not matched to a gene: 3. The CDR3, as DNA: TGTGCCAGCAGATTACAGGGGACAGATACGCAGTATTTT. Protein: CASRLQGTDTQYF.

This chain links TRBV11-2 with TRBJ1-1; a weak D match, TRBD1 (5 bases). This CDR3 spans 14 amino acids. The V gene lost 2 bases and the J gene lost 5 bases, with 12 bases spanning the gap. Germline V gives CDR1 SGHAT, CDR2 FQNNGV. The CDR3 bases are TGTGCCAGCAGCTTACAGGGAGGTGAAACTGAAGCTTTCTTT. It specifies CASSLQGGETEAFF.

Of note for this clonotype: The germline gene is not matched at one end of the junction; a read error may be the cause. The chain uses TRBV6-5 and TRBJ1-2; 9 positions agree with TRBD1. The germline gives CDR1 MNHEY, CDR2 SVGAGI. This CDR3 has 15 residues. CDR3 loop: CASSYWRTGVYGYNF. CDR3 sequence (DNA): TGTGCCAGCAGTTACTGGAGGACAGGGGTCTATGGCTACAACTTC.

There are many counts of this clonotype. The chain is built from TRBV20-1 and TRBJ1-4; D remains ambiguous. Per germline, CDR1 DFQATT and CDR2 SNEGSKA (reference sequence). Between the trimmed V and J ends, which lost 4 bases and 8 bases, there was a span of 11 bases. The CDR3 has 12 residues. The CDR3 loop reads CSANGLREKLFF. The CDR3 DNA sequence: TGCAGTGCTAACGGGCTGAGAGAAAAACTGTTTTTT.